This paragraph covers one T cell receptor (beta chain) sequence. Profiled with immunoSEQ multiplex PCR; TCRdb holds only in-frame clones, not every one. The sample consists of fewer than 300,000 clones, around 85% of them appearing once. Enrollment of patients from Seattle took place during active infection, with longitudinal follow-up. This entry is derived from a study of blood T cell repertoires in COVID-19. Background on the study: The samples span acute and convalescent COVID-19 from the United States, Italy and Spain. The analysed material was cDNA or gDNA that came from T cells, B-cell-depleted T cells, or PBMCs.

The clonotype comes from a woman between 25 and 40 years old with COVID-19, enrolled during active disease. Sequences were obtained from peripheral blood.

CDR3 coding DNA: TGTGCCAGCTCACCCACGACCCAGGGGCTTGCTGGAAACACCATATATTTT. This sequence encodes CASSPTTQGLAGNTIYF. This chain joins TRBV18 and TRBJ1-3, with D perhaps matching TRBD1 (6 bases). CDR1 and CDR2 from the germline V gene are KGHSH and LQKENI. Trimming took 3 bases from V and 2 from J, leaving 17 bases between them. This CDR3 region has 17 residues.